The entry below gives a single T cell receptor beta chain sequence along with its context. Its cognate antigen is unknown. Possible read error: a much larger clone is one base away. TCRdb reanalysed the multiplex PCR reads using MiXCR and keeps one entry per CDR3 protein. The data contain over 250,000 distinct CDR3 sequences, over 25% of them seen just once; the ten biggest clones take up around 1.1%. These data come from a study of breast tumors, draining lymph nodes, adjacent tissues. General observations from the study: Tumor and nontumor repertoires were significantly more similar in luminal-like than in basal-like breast cancer. Data only fit, rather than demonstrated, lymph node origin of most tumor T cells.

The CDR3 is 15 residues long. Germline V gives CDR1 MRHNA, CDR2 SNTAGT. The V segment lost 6 bases and the J segment 2 bases; nucleotides outside the gene matches: 7. The lymph nodes were axillary draining lymph nodes from breast cancer patients. Sequencing was done on a sample of axillary lymph node tissue. The source is a female donor with breast cancer. Some clones in this sample may be carry-over from other donors' samples. The rearrangement joins TRBV6-4 to TRBJ2-3; TRBD1 aligns across 8 bases. CDR3 region: CASRPTGGATDTQYF. CDR3 bases: TGTGCCAGCAGGCCCACAGGGGGAGCCACAGATACGCAGTATTTT.